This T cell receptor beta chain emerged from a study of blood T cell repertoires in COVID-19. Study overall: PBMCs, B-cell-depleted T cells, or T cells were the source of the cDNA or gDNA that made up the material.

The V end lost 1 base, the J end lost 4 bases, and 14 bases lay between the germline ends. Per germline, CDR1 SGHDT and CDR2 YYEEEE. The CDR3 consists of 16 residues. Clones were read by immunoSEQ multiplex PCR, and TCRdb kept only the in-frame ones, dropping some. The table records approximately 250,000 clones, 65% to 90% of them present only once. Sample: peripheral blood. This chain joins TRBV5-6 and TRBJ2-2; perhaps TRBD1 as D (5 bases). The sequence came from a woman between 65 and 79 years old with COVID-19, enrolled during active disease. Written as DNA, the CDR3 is TGTGCCAGCAGCTTGCAACAGGTGGAGCCCACCGGGGAGCTGTTTTTT. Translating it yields CASSLQQVEPTGELFF.